This T cell receptor beta chain stems from a study of T cell clones after liver transplantation. Study context: Pre-transplant mixed lymphocyte reactions yielded third-party-reactive TCRbeta sequences as comparators for graft-donor-reactive sequences. Apart from a few HCV-positive recipients, transplants were for non-autoimmune, non-viral reasons. The study, taken as a whole, reports: Conclusions were preliminary, with small, heterogeneous patient groups.

This clone came up once. Its antigen is unknown. Trimming took off 2 bases at V and 12 bases at J, with 11 bases between the two ends. Germline V CDR1 and CDR2: MNHNY, SVGAGI (reference sequence). The CDR3 is 12 residues long. The method was immunoSEQ multiplex PCR; TCRdb's version includes in-frame clones alone and lacks a portion of them. The sample lists 45,000 to 60,000 clones; roughly nine tenths were seen once. The chain carries TRBV6-6 and TRBJ2-1; D might be TRBD1 or TRBD2, each matching 5 bases. This TCR was recovered from a human patient who received a liver transplant. Some T cells here may be from the graft donor. This specimen was CD8+ T cells from blood, taken 12 months after liver transplant. The CDR3 reads CASSYPGRMQFF. CDR3 nucleotides: TGTGCCAGCAGTTACCCGGGACGGATGCAGTTCTTC.